This TCR beta chain was sequenced in a study of T cells in Graves' hyperthyroidism and ophthalmopathy. Study observations and caveats: Clonotypes that were expanded in thyroid above 0.001 mostly appeared in blood too.

The investigators amplified TCR beta CDR3 regions from RNA transcripts. A first-round RT-PCR of the TCR CDR3 used the HTBI primer set. TCRdb called the multiplex PCR reads again in MiXCR, with one record for every CDR3 protein. The sample records about 380,000 distinct CDR3 sequences, roughly 20% being singletons. Duration under 3 months, a NOSPECS grade of at least 4, and a Clinical Activity Score of at least 3 characterized the ophthalmopathy patients. Fresh peripheral blood, 10 ml, yielded the PBMCs. This clonotype has at least ten counts. Its specificity is not known. This sequence originates from a young man with Graves' ophthalmopathy. Sample: blood.

Here the CDR3 reads CASSPGQVYDTQYF. CDR3 nucleotide sequence: TGTGCCAGCAGTCCGGGACAAGTGTACGATACGCAGTATTTT. This chain links TRBV5-5 with TRBJ2-3; D perhaps matches TRBD1 (6 bases). Trimming left V 5 bases short and J 6 bases short, with 16 bases between. The germline gives CDR1 SGHKS, CDR2 YYEKEE (reference sequence). The CDR3 has 14 residues.